The rows below give T cell receptor beta chains drawn from one sample of a study of shared clonotypes between healthy human individuals. Sequencing used immunoSEQ multiplex PCR; TCRdb keeps in-frame clones, though not all of them. The data contain some 2.3 million clones, over 85% of them singletons. The sample consisted of naive CD4+ T cells from PBMCs. The receptors shown here come from a young man in good health. Some clones in this sample may be carry-over from other donors' samples. The CDR3 runs from the conserved cysteine through the conserved F or W. Fields, in order: D gene, V gene, J gene, clone size, CDR3 protein, CDR3 DNA. The D gene is left open where the match is weak. Clone size is given for some rows only: seen once, a few or many times, or a class if the clone is expanded.

d_gene: NA; v_gene: TRBV18; j_gene: TRBJ2-5; abundance: once; CDR3aa: CASSPRQQETQYF; CDR3nt: TGTGCCAGCTCACCGCGGCAGCAAGAGACCCAGTACTTC
d_gene: NA; v_gene: TRBV7-8; j_gene: TRBJ2-7; abundance: NA; CDR3aa: CASREGKGRQYF; CDR3nt: TGTGCCAGCAGGGAAGGGAAGGGGAGGCAGTACTTC
d_gene: NA; v_gene: TRBV6-5; j_gene: TRBJ2-5; abundance: NA; CDR3aa: CASSYSGLETQYF; CDR3nt: TGTGCCAGCAGTTACTCAGGGTTGGAGACCCAGTACTTC
d_gene: NA; v_gene: TRBV11-2; j_gene: TRBJ2-7; abundance: NA; CDR3aa: CASSGGQHYYEQYF; CDR3nt: TGTGCCAGCAGCGGTGGACAGCACTACTACGAGCAGTACTTC
d_gene: TRBD2; v_gene: TRBV5-1; j_gene: TRBJ2-5; abundance: NA; CDR3aa: CASRPPLRLAGGSGPQETQYF; CDR3nt: TGCGCCAGCAGACCTCCGCTAAGACTAGCGGGAGGTTCGGGGCCCCAAGAGACCCAGTACTTC
d_gene: TRBD2; v_gene: TRBV5-1; j_gene: TRBJ2-1; abundance: NA; CDR3aa: CASNVLAGGPNEQFF; CDR3nt: TGCGCCAGCAACGTACTAGCGGGAGGGCCTAATGAGCAGTTCTTC
d_gene: TRBD1; v_gene: TRBV5-4; j_gene: TRBJ1-4; abundance: NA; CDR3aa: CASSLTGAGEKLFF; CDR3nt: TGTGCCAGCAGCTTGACAGGGGCAGGTGAAAAACTGTTTTTT
d_gene: NA; v_gene: TRBV28; j_gene: TRBJ1-4; abundance: NA; CDR3aa: CASSPPGWGRGNEKLFF; CDR3nt: TGTGCCAGCAGTCCCCCCGGTTGGGGTCGAGGAAATGAAAAACTGTTTTTT
d_gene: NA; v_gene: TRBV5-4; j_gene: TRBJ2-1; abundance: NA; CDR3aa: CASSSAVTGGYNEQFF; CDR3nt: TGTGCCAGCAGCAGCGCAGTTACAGGAGGATACAATGAGCAGTTCTTC
d_gene: NA; v_gene: TRBV28; j_gene: TRBJ2-3; abundance: NA; CDR3aa: CASSLFTGISDTQYF; CDR3nt: TGTGCCAGCAGTTTATTTACGGGGATTTCAGATACGCAGTATTTT
d_gene: TRBD1; v_gene: TRBV18; j_gene: TRBJ2-7; abundance: NA; CDR3aa: CASSRDRRNTYEQYF; CDR3nt: TGTGCCAGCTCACGGGACAGGAGGAATACCTACGAGCAGTACTTC
d_gene: NA; v_gene: TRBV7-9; j_gene: TRBJ2-7; abundance: NA; CDR3aa: CASGLSGEQYF; CDR3nt: TGTGCCAGCGGCTTATCGGGCGAGCAGTACTTC
d_gene: NA; v_gene: TRBV6-6; j_gene: TRBJ1-1; abundance: NA; CDR3aa: CASTYQVGTEAFF; CDR3nt: TGTGCCAGCACCTACCAAGTCGGCACTGAAGCTTTCTTT
d_gene: NA; v_gene: TRBV4-1; j_gene: TRBJ2-5; abundance: NA; CDR3aa: CASSQTQGETQYF; CDR3nt: TGCGCCAGCAGCCAGACTCAAGGGGAGACCCAGTACTTC
d_gene: NA; v_gene: TRBV6-5; j_gene: TRBJ2-7; abundance: NA; CDR3aa: CASSYTVTGTYEQYF; CDR3nt: TGTGCCAGCAGTTACACTGTTACAGGCACCTACGAGCAGTACTTC
d_gene: NA; v_gene: TRBV6-1; j_gene: TRBJ2-7; abundance: NA; CDR3aa: CASSVHRGQTSYEQYF; CDR3nt: TGTGCCAGCAGTGTACATAGAGGACAGACCTCCTACGAGCAGTACTTC
d_gene: NA; v_gene: TRBV5-1; j_gene: TRBJ1-6; abundance: once; CDR3aa: CASSLGGEHNSPLHF; CDR3nt: TGCGCCAGCAGCTTGGGAGGGGAGCATAATTCACCCCTCCACTTT
d_gene: NA; v_gene: TRBV11-3; j_gene: TRBJ1-5; abundance: NA; CDR3aa: CASSSGPEQPQHF; CDR3nt: TGTGCCAGCAGCTCGGGACCCGAGCAGCCCCAGCATTTT
d_gene: TRBD2; v_gene: TRBV15; j_gene: TRBJ2-1; abundance: NA; CDR3aa: CATSRDRGVPYNEQFF; CDR3nt: TGTGCCACCAGCAGAGATCGGGGGGTGCCCTACAATGAGCAGTTCTTC
d_gene: NA; v_gene: TRBV7-3; j_gene: TRBJ2-5; abundance: NA; CDR3aa: CASSSSTGSGETQYF; CDR3nt: TGTGCCAGCAGCAGTTCAACGGGGTCAGGGGAGACCCAGTACTTC
d_gene: TRBD1; v_gene: TRBV6-5; j_gene: TRBJ1-4; abundance: NA; CDR3aa: CASSPGTGEGKLFF; CDR3nt: TGTGCCAGCAGTCCCGGGACAGGGGAAGGAAAACTGTTTTTT
d_gene: TRBD2; v_gene: TRBV9; j_gene: TRBJ2-2; abundance: once; CDR3aa: CASSPRGTSDPTGELFF; CDR3nt: TGTGCCAGCAGTCCCCGTGGGACTAGCGACCCAACCGGGGAGCTGTTTTTT
d_gene: TRBD1; v_gene: TRBV5-1; j_gene: TRBJ1-4; abundance: NA; CDR3aa: CASSPQTGTDEKLFF; CDR3nt: TGCGCCAGCAGCCCCCAGACAGGGACGGATGAAAAACTGTTTTTT
d_gene: NA; v_gene: TRBV2; j_gene: TRBJ2-7; abundance: NA; CDR3aa: CASRGSYEQYF; CDR3nt: TGTGCCAGCAGGGGCAGCTACGAGCAGTACTTC
d_gene: NA; v_gene: TRBV4-3; j_gene: TRBJ1-4; abundance: NA; CDR3aa: CASSQRGLEKLFF; CDR3nt: TGCGCCAGCAGCCAGCGGGGCCTGGAAAAACTGTTTTTT
d_gene: TRBD2; v_gene: TRBV4-1; j_gene: TRBJ2-3; abundance: NA; CDR3aa: CASSQGTSGVVDTQYF; CDR3nt: TGCGCCAGCAGCCAAGGCACTAGCGGGGTGGTAGATACGCAGTATTTT
d_gene: NA; v_gene: TRBV2; j_gene: TRBJ2-3; abundance: NA; CDR3aa: CASRPPADTQYF; CDR3nt: TGTGCCAGTCGACCCCCGGCAGATACGCAGTATTTT
d_gene: NA; v_gene: TRBV15; j_gene: TRBJ1-6; abundance: NA; CDR3aa: CATSRGDASPNSPLHF; CDR3nt: TGTGCCACCAGCAGAGGGGACGCCAGCCCCAATTCACCCCTCCACTTT
d_gene: TRBD1; v_gene: TRBV5-1; j_gene: TRBJ1-2; abundance: NA; CDR3aa: CASSLDGTEGYGYTF; CDR3nt: TGCGCCAGCAGCTTGGATGGGACAGAAGGGTATGGCTACACCTTC
d_gene: NA; v_gene: TRBV18; j_gene: TRBJ2-6; abundance: NA; CDR3aa: CASSRLIFSGANVLTF; CDR3nt: TGTGCCAGCTCCCGCTTGATCTTCTCTGGGGCCAACGTCCTGACTTTC
d_gene: TRBD1; v_gene: TRBV28; j_gene: TRBJ1-4; abundance: NA; CDR3aa: CASRSHRGPTNEKLFF; CDR3nt: TGTGCCAGCAGGTCCCACAGGGGGCCAACTAATGAAAAACTGTTTTTT
d_gene: TRBD2; v_gene: TRBV7-9; j_gene: TRBJ2-5; abundance: NA; CDR3aa: CASSYDSTSGKETQYF; CDR3nt: TGTGCCAGCAGCTACGATTCGACTAGCGGGAAAGAGACCCAGTACTTC